The 17 T cell receptor beta chains in this list originate from one sample, sequenced in a study of cytomegalovirus exposure and HLA in healthy donors. The PCR employed 60 Vbeta primers together with 13 Jbeta primers. This table comes from immunoSEQ multiplex PCR, and its TCRdb copy is limited to in-frame clones, with some not included. The data show around 150,000 clones, roughly 84% seen once. The sequencing sample was made of PBMCs. All receptors derive from a woman younger than 30 in good health and CMV-seronegative.

V usage is TRBV29-1 and J usage is TRBJ1-1; D may be TRBD1 (6 bases). The length of the CDR3 is 14 residues. Germline V CDR1 and CDR2: SQVTM, ANQGSEA. V gave up 3 bases and J gave up 0 bases, with 11 bases separating them. DNA for the CDR3: TGCAGCGTTGACAGGGGCGCGGTGAACACTGAAGCTTTCTTT. This translates into CSVDRGAVNTEAFF.

This clone has just one count. The V call is TRBV7-2, the J call TRBJ1-1, with 10 positions matching TRBD1. The V gene's germline CDR1 is SGHTA and CDR2 FQGNSA. The CDR3 spans 16 residues. V was clipped by 1 base and J by 4 bases; unmatched bases: 6. CDR3 DNA: TGTGCCAGCAGCTTAGGGGACAGGGGAGGGGGCACTGAAGCTTTCTTT. It translates to CASSLGDRGGGTEAFF.

The chain links TRBV28 to TRBJ2-2; D is perhaps TRBD1 (6 bases). Germline lookup yields CDR1 MDHEN and CDR2 SYDVKM. With 4 bases removed from V and 7 bases from J, the gap between germline ends came to 13 bases. There are 14 residues in the CDR3. The CDR3, as DNA: TGTGCCAGCAGTTCTTGGGACACTGGCGGGGAGCTGTTTTTT. It specifies CASSSWDTGGELFF.

This clone appeared a single time. The chain has TRBV20-1 and TRBJ1-4; D perhaps matches TRBD1 (6 bases). The germline gives CDR1 DFQATT, CDR2 SNEGSKA (reference sequence). This CDR3 spans 11 amino acids. CDR3 sequence reads: CGSGEIEKLFF. CDR3 DNA sequence: TGCGGATCAGGGGAGATAGAAAAACTGTTTTTT.

Only one count was recorded for this clone. The chain recombines TRBV4-1 with TRBJ1-1, with TRBD1 matching over 8 bases. Germline-derived CDR1 and CDR2 are MGHRA and YSYEKL. The CDR3 runs to 13 residues. The ends lost 6 bases at V and 4 bases at J; junction bases unmatched: 4. CDR3 sequence reads: CASRHTGGTEAFF. The CDR3 nucleotides are TGCGCCAGCAGGCATACAGGGGGCACTGAAGCTTTCTTT.

The chain carries TRBV5-1 and TRBJ1-2, with 7 bases fitting TRBD1. Trimming removed 0 bases from V and 4 bases from J; junction bases left unmatched: 6. Germline lookup yields CDR1 SGHRS and CDR2 YFSETQ. The CDR3 covers 15 residues. The CDR3 DNA is TGCGCCAGCAGCTTGGATACAGGGGTGAGCTATGGCTACACCTTC. Its protein is CASSLDTGVSYGYTF.

The gene calls are TRBV10-1 and TRBJ1-5; no definite D call. The CDR3 is 13 amino acids. Germline V gene lookup returns CDR1 WNHNN and CDR2 SYGVQD (reference sequence). Trimming took off 3 bases at V and 4 bases at J, with 7 bases between the two ends. The CDR3, as DNA: TGCGCCAGCAGTGAAACCCGGAATCAGCCCCAGCATTTT. Translation: CASSETRNQPQHF.

The chain recombines TRBV30 with TRBJ1-5; TRBD1 is a possible D gene (6 bases). Trimming cost V 7 bases and J 7 bases, with 20 bases left between them. The CDR3 has 14 residues. CDR1 and CDR2 from the germline V gene are GTSNPN and SVGIG (reference sequence). The CDR3 loop is CAYQQGSLGQPQHF. The CDR3 DNA reads TGTGCCTACCAACAGGGTAGTTTGGGACAGCCCCAGCATTTT.

The V and J genes are TRBV4-1 and TRBJ2-7; weak D call: TRBD2 (6 bases). V lost 1 base to trimming and J lost 0 bases, with 16 bases between them. The CDR3 has 17 amino acids. Per the germline V gene, CDR1 is MGHRA and CDR2 is YSYEKL. Here the CDR3 DNA reads TGCGCCAGCAGCCAAGGGGGCGGGACGGAGAGCTCCTACGAGCAGTACTTC. This codes for CASSQGGGTESSYEQYF.

As regards this clone: Mismatch with germline at one junction end may stem from a read error. This rearrangement joins TRBV27 to TRBJ2-6; TRBD1 is a possible D gene (5 bases). Germline V gene lookup returns CDR1 MNHEY and CDR2 SMNVEV (reference sequence). The CDR3 is 14 amino acids. The CDR3 is CASSSANGANGLTF. In DNA form, the CDR3 reads TGTGCCAGCAGTTCCGCCAATGGGGCCAACGGCCTGACTTTC. The entire variable domain, with the rest obtained from reference TRBV27 and TRBJ2-6, is as follows: EAQVTQNPRYLITVTGKKLTVTCSQNMNHEYMSWYRQDPGLGLRQIYYSMNVEVTDKGDVPEGYKVSRKEKRNFPLILESPSPNQTSLYFCASSSANGANGLTFGAGSRLTVL.

Regarding this clone: Other DNA sequences in the same sample also yield this CDR3. V is TRBV30 and J is TRBJ1-3; no reliable D call. From germline, CDR1 is GTSNPN and CDR2 SVGIG (reference sequence). V gave up 4 bases and J gave up 2 bases, with 6 bases separating them. This CDR3 is 12 amino acids long. CDR3 residues: CAWTPAGNTIYF. The CDR3 coding sequence is TGTGCCTGGACCCCAGCTGGAAACACCATATATTTT.

Only one count was recorded for this clone. This chain connects TRBV19 to TRBJ2-3; the D is unclear. This CDR3 region has 13 residues. In germline, CDR1 is LNHDA, CDR2 SQIVND (reference sequence). The V end lost 7 bases, the J end lost 0 bases, and 8 bases lay between the germline ends. CDR3 in DNA: TGTGCCAGTACGAGGCCTAGCACAGATACGCAGTATTTT. Its translation: CASTRPSTDTQYF.

This chain connects TRBV10-1 to TRBJ2-3; tentative D call: TRBD1 (5 bases). This CDR3 is built from 15 residues. CDR1 and CDR2 (germline): WNHNN, SYGVQD (reference sequence). Trimming shortened V by 6 bases and J by 6 bases, and 19 bases separated the two germline ends. The CDR3 bases are TGCGCCAGCAGCGAAAACCAGGGTGTAACTGATACGCAGTATTTT. It specifies CASSENQGVTDTQYF.

The V gene is TRBV11-2, the J gene TRBJ1-1; TRBD1 matches at 7 bases. The V segment lost 3 bases and the J segment 6 bases; nucleotides outside the gene matches: 7. Germline lookup yields CDR1 SGHAT and CDR2 FQNNGV. The CDR3 runs 14 residues. The CDR3 reads CASSFQGGSAEAFF. CDR3 nucleotides: TGTGCCAGCAGCTTTCAAGGGGGCTCCGCTGAAGCTTTCTTT.

The rearrangement uses TRBV5-1 and TRBJ2-2, with TRBD1 identical over 10 bases. The CDR3 is 17 residues long. Germline CDR1 is SGHRS and CDR2 is YFSETQ. V dropped 3 bases and J dropped 1; count of bases not matched to a gene: 6. The CDR3 DNA follows: TGCGCCAGCAGCTCCGGGACAGGGGCGATGAACACCGGGGAGCTGTTTTTT. Translation: CASSSGTGAMNTGELFF.

The V gene is TRBV6-1, the J gene TRBJ1-1, with 9 positions matching TRBD1. After removal of 4 bases from V and 8 bases from J, the junction contained 5 bases not matched to a gene. This CDR3 has 13 amino acids. In germline, CDR1 is MNHNS, CDR2 SASEGT. The CDR3 region is CASSARTGDEAFF. CDR3 in DNA: TGTGCCAGCAGTGCGCGGACAGGGGACGAAGCTTTCTTT.

The chain uses TRBV7-9 and TRBJ1-5; TRBD1 is a possible D gene (6 bases). Trimming took 3 bases from V and 3 from J, leaving 12 bases between them. The CDR3 covers 15 residues. The germline V gene encodes CDR1 SEHNR and CDR2 FQNEAQ (reference sequence). In nucleotides, the CDR3 is TGTGCCAGCAGCTTCAATACAGGGTACAATCAGCCCCAGCATTTT. This sequence encodes CASSFNTGYNQPQHF. Supplemented by reference TRBV7-9 and TRBJ1-5, the full variable domain reads DTGVSQNPRHKITKRGQNVTFRCDPISEHNRLYWYRQTLGQGPEFLTYFQNEAQLEKSRLLSDRFSAERPKGSFSTLEIQRTEQGDSAMYLCASSFNTGYNQPQHFGDGTRLSIL.